This T cell receptor (beta chain) came from a study of cytomegalovirus exposure and HLA in healthy donors. CDR3 size: 15 residues. Between the trimmed V and J ends, which lost 8 bases and 5 bases, there was a span of 21 bases. Germline V CDR1 and CDR2: MNHEY, SVGAGI. The primer mix had 60 Vbeta and 13 Jbeta primers. Here immunoSEQ multiplex PCR was the method, and the copy in TCRdb shows in-frame clones only, minus some. Among around 130,000 clones listed, around 83% were seen once. Study results and limitations: Per a prior analysis, the majority of TCR beta V segments were productive roughly 90% or roughly 30% of the time.

This clone was seen a single time. Antigen: not known. The clonotype originates from a woman aged 25 to 39 in good health and CMV-seropositive. The sequenced sample was PBMCs. The chain uses TRBV6-5 and TRBJ1-1; a possible D gene is TRBD1 (5 bases). The CDR3 region is CASLTKGGVGTEAFF. For the CDR3, the DNA is TGTGCCAGCCTTACAAAGGGAGGGGTAGGTACTGAAGCTTTCTTT.